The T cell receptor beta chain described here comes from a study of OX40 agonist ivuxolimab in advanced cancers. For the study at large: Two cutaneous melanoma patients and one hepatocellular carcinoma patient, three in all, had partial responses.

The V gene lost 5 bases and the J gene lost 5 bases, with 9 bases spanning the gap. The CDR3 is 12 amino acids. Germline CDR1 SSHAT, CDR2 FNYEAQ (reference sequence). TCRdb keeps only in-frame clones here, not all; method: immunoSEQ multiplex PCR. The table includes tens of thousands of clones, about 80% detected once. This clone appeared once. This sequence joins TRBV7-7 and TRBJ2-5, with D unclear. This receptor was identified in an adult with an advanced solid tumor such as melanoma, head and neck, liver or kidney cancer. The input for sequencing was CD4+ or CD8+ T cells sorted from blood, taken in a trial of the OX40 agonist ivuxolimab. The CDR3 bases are TGTGCCAGCAGCATACTTTCGGAGACCCAGTACTTC. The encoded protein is CASSILSETQYF.